This record concerns one TCR beta chain sequence. Its antigen remains unknown. CEF-cultured naive and memory CD4+ T cell DNA got survey-level sequencing. Sequenced by immunoSEQ multiplex PCR; TCRdb stores in-frame clones only, minus some. This table holds approximately 43,000 clones, 84% found once. This sample is drawn from a study of CD4 T cells in relation to SARS-CoV-2 and coronaviruses. Overall study results and limits: Culture-expanded clones reflect memory recall rather than primary priming during culture. Samples before the pandemic and after infection were not matched within any donor.

CDR1 and CDR2 from the germline V gene are MNHEY and SVGAGI. V shed 2 bases and J shed 7 bases, with 4 bases lying between them. The CDR3 runs 11 residues. Naive or memory CD4+ cells were cultured 1:1 with T cell-depleted PBMCs plus CEF. The sequenced sample consisted of naive CD4+ T cells from PBMCs, cultured in vitro. The subset denotes: naive CD4+ T cells isolated by negative enrichment. This sequence joins TRBV6-5 and TRBJ2-3; D gene ambiguous. The clonotype was recovered from an adult with COVID-19. The DNA for the CDR3 is TGTGCCAGCAGTTACGTAAATACGCAGTATTTT. As protein: CASSYVNTQYF.